This T cell receptor beta chain comes out of a study of blood T cell repertoires in COVID-19. In the source study's methods: Reference gene primer amplification in the assay estimated nucleated cell counts. Sequencing was performed with immunoSEQ multiplex PCR; in TCRdb, only in-frame clones are kept and a portion is missing. V and J calls plus clone size are reproduced from that table; the DNA served to infer D and trimming. The table has 210,000 or so clones, approximately 80% seen once. Germline lookup yields CDR1 SGHKS and CDR2 YYEKEE (reference sequence). Trimming shortened V by 0 bases and J by 0 bases, and 10 bases separated the two germline ends. The length of the CDR3 is 16 residues.

Material: PBMCs or T cells enriched from blood (not recorded which). The chain recombines TRBV5-5 with TRBJ2-1; D is perhaps TRBD1 (5 bases). The source is a woman aged 45-65 years with acute COVID-19. The CDR3 region has the DNA TGTGCCAGCAGCTTGGCAGGAGACAGCTCCTACAATGAGCAGTTCTTC. Amino acids: CASSLAGDSSYNEQFF.